This T cell receptor beta chain was retrieved from a study of blood T cell repertoires in COVID-19. Study-level information: Sites across the United States, Italy and Spain contributed samples from acute and convalescent COVID-19.

TCRdb keeps only in-frame clones here, not all; method: immunoSEQ multiplex PCR. The table shows some 300,000 clones, with 85% to 90% occurring only once. The age range of participants was about 18 to 100 years, with residence in some 25 US areas. The clonotype was recovered from a man younger than 45 who had recovered from COVID-19. Sequencing was carried out using PBMCs or T cells enriched from blood (not recorded which).

CDR3 loop: CASSQGEWGRTYEQYF. The CDR3 DNA sequence: TGTGCCAGCAGCCAAGGGGAGTGGGGGAGGACCTACGAGCAGTACTTC. The genes are TRBV3-1 (or the pseudogene TRBV3-2) and TRBJ2-7; D may be TRBD2 (6 bases). This CDR3 is built from 16 residues. Germline V gene data show CDR1 as LGHDT and CDR2 as YNNKEL (reference sequence). V lost 1 base to trimming and J lost 2 bases, with 15 bases between them.